One and the same sample provided the 5 T cell receptor beta chains below, sequenced in a study of CD8 T cells in ankylosing spondylitis. TCRdb re-derived calls from the 5' RACE reads in MiXCR, one entry per CDR3 protein. The sample yields approximately 340,000 distinct CDR3 sequences, over 12% seen once. Sequenced input: blood, either unsorted or a sorted T cell fraction (not recorded which). All receptors come from a male donor with ankylosing spondylitis or in good health (not recorded which).

The genes are TRBV5-5 and TRBJ2-4; perhaps TRBD1 as D (6 bases). CDR3 length equals 15 residues. CDR1 and CDR2 (germline): SGHKS, YYEKEE (reference sequence). V was clipped by 4 bases and J by 2 bases, with 13 bases between them. This CDR3 reads CASSLSQGSKNIQYF. In DNA form, the CDR3 reads TGTGCCAGCAGCCTATCACAGGGCTCCAAAAACATTCAGTACTTC.

The chain joins TRBV7-2 to TRBJ1-2; 7 bases map to TRBD1. Germline-derived CDR1 and CDR2 are SGHTA and FQGNSA. The length of the CDR3 is 13 residues. V lost 4 bases, J lost 6 bases, and 5 bases stayed unmatched. CDR3 residues: CASSSTGVDGYTF. DNA of the CDR3: TGTGCCAGCAGCTCAACAGGGGTGGATGGCTACACCTTC. The whole variable domain, filled in from reference TRBV7-2 and TRBJ1-2, reads GAGVSQSPSNKVTEKGKDVELRCDPISGHTALYWYRQSLGQGLEFLIYFQGNSAPDKSGLPSDRFSAERTGGSVSTLTIQRTQQEDSAVYLCASSSTGVDGYTFGSGTRLTVV.

This clonotype was recorded a few times. This chain joins TRBV6-2 or TRBV6-3 and TRBJ2-5, with 12 positions matching TRBD2. The CDR3 spans 21 residues. Germline V gene sequence: CDR1 MNHEY, CDR2 SVGEGT. V lost 2 bases to trimming and J lost 0 bases; unmatched junction nucleotides: 16. CDR3 sequence: CASSYRSPQLTSGGNQETQYF. The CDR3 region has the DNA TGTGCCAGCAGTTACAGGTCTCCGCAACTTACTAGCGGGGGGAACCAAGAGACCCAGTACTTC.

This chain joins TRBV14 and TRBJ2-1, with D tentatively TRBD2 (5 bases). Per germline, CDR1 SGHDN and CDR2 FVKESK. Trimming took 0 bases from V and 16 from J, leaving 16 bases between them. This CDR3 has 13 residues. The CDR3, as DNA: TGTGCCAGCAGCCAAGATCTGAGCCGGGGTCCTTTCTTC. Amino acid sequence: CASSQDLSRGPFF.

This clonotype was seen a few times. This chain connects TRBV7-9 to TRBJ2-3; D might be TRBD1 or TRBD2, each matching 5 bases. The CDR3 is 14 residues long. V shed 5 bases and J shed 6 bases, with 15 bases lying between them. Germline CDR1 reads SEHNR; CDR2 reads FQNEAQ (reference sequence). CDR3 coding DNA: TGTGCCAGCAGCAGGGACGCCGGCGGGGATACGCAGTATTTT. Translating gives CASSRDAGGDTQYF.